The 11 T cell receptor beta chains presented below share a single source sample, sequenced in a study of T cell responses to AZD1222 COVID-19 vaccine. TCRdb's copy holds only in-frame clones and misses some; the assay was immunoSEQ multiplex PCR. The table shows 110,000 to 150,000 clones, with just over 85% occurring only once. The material sequenced was peripheral blood, taken on day 0 of AZD1222 vaccination. The receptors stem from an adult in good health.

CDR3: CASSPDSNSNQPQHF. CDR3 coding DNA: TGTGCCAGTAGTCCAGACAGTAATAGCAATCAGCCCCAGCATTTT. This chain links TRBV19 with TRBJ1-5; a possible D gene is TRBD1 (5 bases). CDR1 is LNHDA, CDR2 SQIVND, per germline (reference sequence). The CDR3 is 15 amino acids. V was shortened by 5 bases and J by 0 bases, with 11 bases between the two germline ends.

V usage is TRBV28 and J usage is TRBJ1-2; D uncertain. CDR1 and CDR2 (germline): MDHEN, SYDVKM. The V end lost 7 bases, the J end lost 4 bases, and 7 bases lay between the germline ends. The CDR3 runs 11 residues. CDR3 bases: TGTGCCAGCACCGACCTCTATGGCTACACCTTC. Residues: CASTDLYGYTF.

V gene TRBV5-1 combines with J gene TRBJ2-3, with 8 bases aligning to TRBD2. This CDR3 spans 13 amino acids. Germline CDR1 is SGHRS and CDR2 is YFSETQ. V was clipped by 4 bases and J by 4 bases; unmatched bases: 2. The CDR3 DNA is TGCGCCAGCAGCCCACTAGCGGCAGATACGCAGTATTTT. Translation: CASSPLAADTQYF.

The chain joins TRBV19 to TRBJ2-7, with D unclear. Per the germline V gene, CDR1 is LNHDA and CDR2 is SQIVND (reference sequence). V lost 4 bases and J lost 4, with 5 bases in between. This CDR3 is 11 amino acids long. CDR3 sequence (DNA): TGTGCCAGTAGTAGGCAATACGAGCAGTACTTC. Translated, it gives CASSRQYEQYF.

The rearrangement joins TRBV7-2 to TRBJ2-7; weak D call: TRBD1 (5 bases). Trimming removed 5 bases at V and 2 bases at J, with 16 bases between. CDR3 length equals 15 residues. The germline V gene has CDR1 SGHTA and CDR2 FQGNSA. The CDR3 loop reads CASSLGHVRTYEQYF. CDR3 nucleotide sequence: TGTGCCAGCAGCCTAGGACACGTAAGAACCTACGAGCAGTACTTC.

V usage is TRBV3-1 (or the pseudogene TRBV3-2) and J usage is TRBJ2-1; TRBD1 agrees at 8 bases. The CDR3 extends over 13 amino acids. Germline CDR1 reads LGHDT; CDR2 reads YNNKEL (reference sequence). The V and J ends lost 3 bases and 8 bases, in that order; junction bases with no gene match: 3. CDR3: CASSHRGQDEQFF. CDR3 DNA: TGTGCCAGCAGCCACAGGGGGCAGGATGAGCAGTTCTTC.

The genes are TRBV18 and TRBJ2-7, with 7 bases matching TRBD1. This CDR3 comprises 16 residues. Trimming removed 3 bases from V and 3 bases from J; junction bases left unmatched: 11. Germline V lookup: CDR1 KGHSH, CDR2 LQKENI. CDR3 residues: CASSPSRTGTYYEQYF. In DNA form, the CDR3 reads TGTGCCAGCTCACCTTCCCGGACAGGCACGTACTACGAGCAGTACTTC.

This chain connects TRBV4-1 to TRBJ2-1; 9 nucleotides match TRBD2. Germline lookup yields CDR1 MGHRA and CDR2 YSYEKL. This CDR3 has 17 amino acids. The V gene end was trimmed by 4 bases and the J gene end by 7 bases; junction bases not matched to a gene: 14. CDR3 region: CASSPQVVGTSTNEQFF. The CDR3 DNA reads TGCGCCAGCAGCCCACAAGTGGTAGGGACTAGCACAAATGAGCAGTTCTTC.

CDR3 in amino acids: CASSPESAGGTEAFF. In nucleotides, the CDR3 is TGTGCCAGCAGCCCGGAGTCTGCAGGGGGCACTGAAGCTTTCTTT. This chain links TRBV5-4 with TRBJ1-1; 7 bases map to TRBD1. After removal of 4 bases from V and 4 bases from J, the junction contained 10 bases not matched to a gene. Germline loops: CDR1 SGHNT, CDR2 YYREEE (reference sequence). This CDR3 has 15 amino acids.

The V and J genes are TRBV6-5 and TRBJ1-5; D is unresolved. Germline V lookup: CDR1 MNHEY, CDR2 SVGAGI. V lost 10 bases and J 1 base, leaving 17 bases between the germline ends. The CDR3 sequence is 15 residues long. This CDR3 is CATQYVRESNQPQHF. Written as DNA, the CDR3 is TGTGCCACCCAGTATGTGAGGGAAAGCAATCAGCCCCAGCATTTT.

This CDR3 reads CASSPRGGTPIEQYF. The CDR3 DNA sequence: TGCGCCAGCAGCCCTAGGGGCGGGACACCTATCGAGCAGTACTTC. V is TRBV4-3 and J is TRBJ2-7; tentatively, D is TRBD1 or TRBD2 (6 bases each). V shed 4 bases and J shed 6 bases, with 19 bases lying between them. The CDR3 totals 15 residues. Germline CDR1 and CDR2: LGHNA and YSLEER.